This T cell receptor beta chain was captured by sequencing in a study of naive and memory T cell subsets. Overall study findings and caveats: TCR abundance followed a power law differing between naive and memory subsets. Over 90% of naive TCR sequences appeared only once, unlike memory subsets.

V was shortened by 3 bases and J by 0 bases, with 9 bases between the two germline ends. The CDR3 contains 15 residues. Looked up from germline, CDR1 is LNHDA and CDR2 is SQIVND (reference sequence). The beta constant-region primer was an equimolar mix of two oligonucleotides covering TRBC1 and TRBC2. Ligated cDNA was amplified by four rounds of PCR with nested alpha and beta constant-region primers and SP2. Via MiXCR, TCRdb re-called the UMI-ligation and nested PCR reads, giving one row per CDR3 protein. The table has 32,000 or so distinct CDR3 sequences, about an eighth seen once. Sequential positive selection took CD4 T cells first, then CD8 T cells. Note on this clonotype: Its specificity is not known.

This sequence was found in a human donor in good health. The chain is built from TRBV19 and TRBJ2-4; no firm D call. The sample taken for sequencing was effector memory CD4+ T cells from blood. Regarding subset: effector memory, CD45RA- CD27-. As DNA, the CDR3 is TGTGCCAGTAGTATCCTCGTTGGAGCCAAAAACATTCAGTACTTC. As protein: CASSILVGAKNIQYF.